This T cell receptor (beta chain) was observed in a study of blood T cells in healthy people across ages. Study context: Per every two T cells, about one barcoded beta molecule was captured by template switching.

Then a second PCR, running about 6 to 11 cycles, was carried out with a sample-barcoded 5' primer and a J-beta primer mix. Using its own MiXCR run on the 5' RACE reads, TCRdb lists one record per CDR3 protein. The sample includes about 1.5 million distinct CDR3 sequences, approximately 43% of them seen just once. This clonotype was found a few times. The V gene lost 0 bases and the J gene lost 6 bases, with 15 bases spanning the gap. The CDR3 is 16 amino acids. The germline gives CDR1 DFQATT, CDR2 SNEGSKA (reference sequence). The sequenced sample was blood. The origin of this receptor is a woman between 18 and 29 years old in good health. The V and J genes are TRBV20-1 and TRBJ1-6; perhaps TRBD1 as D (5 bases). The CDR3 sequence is CSARDQQVLSNSPLHF. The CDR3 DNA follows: TGCAGTGCTAGAGATCAACAGGTTCTTAGTAATTCACCCCTCCACTTT.